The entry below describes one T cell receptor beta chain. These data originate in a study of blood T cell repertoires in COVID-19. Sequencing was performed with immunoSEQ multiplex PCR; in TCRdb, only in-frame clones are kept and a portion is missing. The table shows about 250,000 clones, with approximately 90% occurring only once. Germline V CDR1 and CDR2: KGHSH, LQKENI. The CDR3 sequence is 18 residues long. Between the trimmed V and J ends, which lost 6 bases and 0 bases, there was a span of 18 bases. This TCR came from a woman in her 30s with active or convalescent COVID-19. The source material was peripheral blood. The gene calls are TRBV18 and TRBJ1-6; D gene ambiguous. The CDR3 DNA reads TGTGCCAGCTCTAGAAGGGCAGTGGAGGACTCCTATAATTCACCCCTCCACTTT. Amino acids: CASSRRAVEDSYNSPLHF.